These 2 T cell receptor beta chains were sequenced from one sample in a study of T cell responses to AZD1222 COVID-19 vaccine. Profiling relied on immunoSEQ multiplex PCR, and the TCRdb table lists in-frame clones only, not all of them. The sample consists of roughly 150,000 clones, about 94% of them appearing once. Sequencing was performed on peripheral blood, taken on day 0 of AZD1222 vaccination. These receptors were obtained from an adult in good health.

V is TRBV28 and J is TRBJ1-4; D ambiguous. From germline, CDR1 is MDHEN and CDR2 SYDVKM. The V gene lost 6 bases and the J gene lost 0 bases, with 11 bases spanning the gap. The CDR3 runs 15 residues. Here the CDR3 DNA reads TGTGCCAGCAGATCTTATATTGCAACTAATGAAAAACTGTTTTTT. Protein product: CASRSYIATNEKLFF.

The sample holds one count of this clone. The chain couples TRBV9 to TRBJ2-5, with D possibly matching TRBD1 (7 bases). V was trimmed by 0 bases and J by 5 bases, leaving 14 bases between them. CDR1 is SGDLS, CDR2 YYNGEE, per germline. The CDR3 runs 15 residues. CDR3 region: CASSVAGRGDETQYF. In DNA form, the CDR3 reads TGTGCCAGCAGCGTAGCCGGCAGGGGGGATGAGACCCAGTACTTC.